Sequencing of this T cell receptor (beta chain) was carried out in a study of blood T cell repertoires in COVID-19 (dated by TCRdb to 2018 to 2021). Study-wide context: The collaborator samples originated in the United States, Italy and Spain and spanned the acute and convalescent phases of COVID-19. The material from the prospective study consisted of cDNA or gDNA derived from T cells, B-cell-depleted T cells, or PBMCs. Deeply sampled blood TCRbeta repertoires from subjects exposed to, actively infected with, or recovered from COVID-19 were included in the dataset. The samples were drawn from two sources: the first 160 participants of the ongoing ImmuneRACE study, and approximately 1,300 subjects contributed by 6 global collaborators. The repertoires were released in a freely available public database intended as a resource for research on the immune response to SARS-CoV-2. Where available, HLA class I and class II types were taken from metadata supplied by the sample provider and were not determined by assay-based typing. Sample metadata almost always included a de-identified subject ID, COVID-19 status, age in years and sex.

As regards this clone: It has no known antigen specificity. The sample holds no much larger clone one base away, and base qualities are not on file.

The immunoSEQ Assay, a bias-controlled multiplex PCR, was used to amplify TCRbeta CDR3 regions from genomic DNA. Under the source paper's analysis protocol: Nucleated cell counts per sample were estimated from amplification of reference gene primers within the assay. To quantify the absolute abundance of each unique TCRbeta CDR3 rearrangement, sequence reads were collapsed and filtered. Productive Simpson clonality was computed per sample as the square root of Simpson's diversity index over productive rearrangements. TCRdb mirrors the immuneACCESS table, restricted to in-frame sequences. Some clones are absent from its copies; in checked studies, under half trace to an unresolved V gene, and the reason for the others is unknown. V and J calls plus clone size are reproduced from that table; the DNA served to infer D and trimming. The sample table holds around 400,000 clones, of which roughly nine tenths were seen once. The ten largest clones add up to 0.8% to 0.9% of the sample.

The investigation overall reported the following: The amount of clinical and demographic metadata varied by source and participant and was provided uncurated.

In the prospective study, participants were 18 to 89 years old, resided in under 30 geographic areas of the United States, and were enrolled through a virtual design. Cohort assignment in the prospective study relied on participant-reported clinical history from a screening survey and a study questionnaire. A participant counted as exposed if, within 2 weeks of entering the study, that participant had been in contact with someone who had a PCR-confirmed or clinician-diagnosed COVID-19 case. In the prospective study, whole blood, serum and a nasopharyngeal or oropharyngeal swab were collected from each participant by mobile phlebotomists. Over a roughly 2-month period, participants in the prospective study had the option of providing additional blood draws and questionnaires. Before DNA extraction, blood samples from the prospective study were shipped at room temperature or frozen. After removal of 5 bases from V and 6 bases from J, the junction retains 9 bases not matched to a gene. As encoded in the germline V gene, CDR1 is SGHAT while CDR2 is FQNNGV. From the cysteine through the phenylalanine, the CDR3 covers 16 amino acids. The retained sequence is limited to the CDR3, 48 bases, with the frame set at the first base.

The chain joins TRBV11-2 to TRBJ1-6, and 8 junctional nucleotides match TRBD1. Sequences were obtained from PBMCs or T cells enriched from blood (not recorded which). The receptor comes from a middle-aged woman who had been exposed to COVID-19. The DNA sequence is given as TGTGCCAGCAGCCCCCGGACAGGGCGGATTAATTCACCCCTCCACTTT. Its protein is CASSPRTGRINSPLHF. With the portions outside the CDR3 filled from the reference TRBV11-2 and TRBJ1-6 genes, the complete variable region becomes EAGVAQSPRYKIIEKRQSVAFWCNPISGHATLYWYQQILGQGPKLLIQFQNNGVVDDSQLPKDRFSAERLKGVDSTLKIQPAKLEDSAVYLCASSPRTGRINSPLHFGNGTRLTVT.